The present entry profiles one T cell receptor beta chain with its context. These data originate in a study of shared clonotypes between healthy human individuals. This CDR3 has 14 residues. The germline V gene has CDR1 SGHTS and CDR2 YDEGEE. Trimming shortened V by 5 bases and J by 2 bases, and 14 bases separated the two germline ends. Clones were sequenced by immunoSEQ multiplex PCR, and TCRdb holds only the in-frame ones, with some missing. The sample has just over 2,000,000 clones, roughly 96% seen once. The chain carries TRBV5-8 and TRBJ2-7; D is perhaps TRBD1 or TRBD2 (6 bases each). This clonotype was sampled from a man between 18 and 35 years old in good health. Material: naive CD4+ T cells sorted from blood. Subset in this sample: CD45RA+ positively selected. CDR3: CASSQKGGTYEQYF. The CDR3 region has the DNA TGTGCCAGCAGTCAGAAGGGGGGAACCTACGAGCAGTACTTC. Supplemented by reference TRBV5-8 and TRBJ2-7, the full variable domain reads EAGVTQSPTHLIKTRGQQATLRCSPISGHTSVYWYQQALGLGLQFLLWYDEGEERNRGNFPPRFSGRQFPNYSSELNVNALELEDSALYLCASSQKGGTYEQYFGPGTRLTVT.